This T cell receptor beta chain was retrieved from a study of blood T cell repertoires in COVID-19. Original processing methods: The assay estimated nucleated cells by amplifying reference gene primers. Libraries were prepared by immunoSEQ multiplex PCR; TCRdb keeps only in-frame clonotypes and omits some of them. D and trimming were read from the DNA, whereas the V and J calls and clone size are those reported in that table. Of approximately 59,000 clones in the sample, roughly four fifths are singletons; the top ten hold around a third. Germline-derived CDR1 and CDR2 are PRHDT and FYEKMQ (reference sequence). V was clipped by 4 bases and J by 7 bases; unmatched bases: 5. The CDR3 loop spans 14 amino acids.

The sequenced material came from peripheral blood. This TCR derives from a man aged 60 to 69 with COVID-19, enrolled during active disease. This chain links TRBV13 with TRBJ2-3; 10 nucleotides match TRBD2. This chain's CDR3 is CASSSSGGANTQYF. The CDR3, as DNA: TGTGCCAGCAGCTCGAGCGGGGGGGCAAATACGCAGTATTTT. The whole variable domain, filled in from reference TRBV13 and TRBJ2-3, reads AAGVIQSPRHLIKEKRETATLKCYPIPRHDTVYWYQQGPGQDPQFLISFYEKMQSDKGSIPDRFSAQQFSDYHSELNMSSLELGDSALYFCASSSSGGANTQYFGPGTRLTVL.